The 8 T cell receptor beta chains below were found in one sample sequenced in a study of T-cell memory formation after mild COVID-19. From the 5' RACE reads, TCRdb called clonotypes with MiXCR, one entry per CDR3 protein. The sample lists a few hundred thousand distinct CDR3 sequences, about 24% occurring once. The sequenced sample consisted of PBMCs or a T cell subset sorted from them (not recorded which). The receptors were gathered from an adult woman who had mild COVID-19 (a few samples of this study predate the infection). Cell type and time point are not known.

This clonotype was detected only a few times. The chain employs TRBV29-1 and TRBJ2-7; no firm D call. Germline CDR1 SQVTM, CDR2 ANQGSEA. V was trimmed by 6 bases and J by 2 bases, leaving 11 bases between them. This CDR3 region has 12 residues. The CDR3: CSVADVTYEQYF. The CDR3 bases are TGCAGCGTCGCGGATGTTACCTACGAGCAGTACTTC.

This clonotype has more than one count but fewer than ten. The chain carries TRBV6-5 and TRBJ1-5; no definite D call. With 0 bases removed from V and 0 bases from J, the gap between germline ends came to 12 bases. Germline assignment: CDR1 MNHEY and CDR2 SVGAGI. The CDR3 runs 17 residues. For the CDR3, the DNA is TGTGCCAGCAGTTACTCGGGGTATGGGAATAGCAATCAGCCCCAGCATTTT. This translates into CASSYSGYGNSNQPQHF.

Only one count was recorded for this clonotype. The CDR3 DNA reads TGTGCCAGCAACGACAGGGGAAGCGCAGATACGCAGTATTTT. Translated: CASNDRGSADTQYF. The chain has TRBV9 and TRBJ2-3, with 8 nucleotides matching TRBD1. In germline, CDR1 is SGDLS, CDR2 YYNGEE. The CDR3 loop spans 14 amino acids. V trimming: 6 bases; J trimming: 4 bases; junction bases outside the gene matches: 7. The full variable domain, with the rest looked up from reference TRBV9 and TRBJ2-3, is DSGVTQTPKHLITATGQRVTLRCSPRSGDLSVYWYQQSLDQGLQFLIQYYNGEERAKGNILERFSAQQFPDLHSELNLSSLELGDSALYFCASNDRGSADTQYFGPGTRLTVL.

The chain links TRBV20-1 to TRBJ2-7; D is possibly TRBD1 (7 bases). The ends were cut back, 5 bases at V and 0 bases at J, with 11 bases in the middle. The CDR3 covers 13 residues. Germline V gene data show CDR1 as DFQATT and CDR2 as SNEGSKA (reference sequence). The CDR3 spells CSAAGQNSYEQYF. CDR3 bases: TGCAGTGCTGCGGGACAGAACTCCTACGAGCAGTACTTC.

The chain joins TRBV14 to TRBJ1-1, with TRBD1 as a possible D gene (5 bases). The CDR3 is made up of 13 amino acids. Between the trimmed V and J ends, which lost 1 base and 5 bases, there was a span of 8 bases. Germline V gives CDR1 SGHDN, CDR2 FVKESK. In DNA form, the CDR3 reads TGTGCCAGCAGCCAAGTCAGGGTAACTGAAGCTTTCTTT. It specifies CASSQVRVTEAFF.

Notes on this clonotype: Compared with germline, one end of the junction differs, possibly owing to a read error. V gene TRBV7-2 combines with J gene TRBJ2-3; D remains unclear. The CDR3 consists of 12 residues. From germline, CDR1 is SGHTA and CDR2 FQGNSA. DNA for the CDR3: TGTGCCAGCGGCTTTAACACAGATACGCAGTATTTT. Encoded protein: CASGFNTDTQYF.

This clonotype occurred a few times. For the CDR3, the DNA is TGCGCCAGCAGATACGACATGACTGAAGCTTTCTTT. Protein product: CASRYDMTEAFF. The chain has TRBV5-1 and TRBJ1-1; D is unresolved. This CDR3 contains 12 residues. With 5 bases removed from V and 5 bases from J, the gap between germline ends came to 10 bases. The germline V gene encodes CDR1 SGHRS and CDR2 YFSETQ.

The V call is TRBV27, the J call TRBJ2-7, with D perhaps being TRBD1 or TRBD2 (5 bases each). Germline CDR1 is MNHEY and CDR2 is SMNVEV (reference sequence). This CDR3 has 17 residues. V was shortened by 0 bases and J by 6 bases, with 21 bases between the two germline ends. The CDR3 protein is CASSLSGSDGGRFEQYF. CDR3 bases: TGTGCCAGCAGTTTATCTGGGTCTGATGGGGGAAGGTTCGAGCAGTACTTC.